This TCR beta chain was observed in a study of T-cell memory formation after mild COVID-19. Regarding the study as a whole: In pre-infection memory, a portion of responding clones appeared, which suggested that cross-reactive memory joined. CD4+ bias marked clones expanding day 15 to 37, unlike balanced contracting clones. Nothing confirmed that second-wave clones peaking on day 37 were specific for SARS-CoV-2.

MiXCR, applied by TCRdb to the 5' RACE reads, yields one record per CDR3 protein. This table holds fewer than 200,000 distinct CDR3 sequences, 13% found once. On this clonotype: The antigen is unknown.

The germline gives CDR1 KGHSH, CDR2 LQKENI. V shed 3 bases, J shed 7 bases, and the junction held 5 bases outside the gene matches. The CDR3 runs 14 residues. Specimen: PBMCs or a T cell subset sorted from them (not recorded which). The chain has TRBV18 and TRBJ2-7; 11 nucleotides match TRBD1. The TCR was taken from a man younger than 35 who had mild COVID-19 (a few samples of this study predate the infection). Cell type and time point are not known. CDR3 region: CASSPGQGVREQYF. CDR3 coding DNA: TGTGCCAGCTCACCGGGACAGGGGGTCCGAGAGCAGTACTTC.